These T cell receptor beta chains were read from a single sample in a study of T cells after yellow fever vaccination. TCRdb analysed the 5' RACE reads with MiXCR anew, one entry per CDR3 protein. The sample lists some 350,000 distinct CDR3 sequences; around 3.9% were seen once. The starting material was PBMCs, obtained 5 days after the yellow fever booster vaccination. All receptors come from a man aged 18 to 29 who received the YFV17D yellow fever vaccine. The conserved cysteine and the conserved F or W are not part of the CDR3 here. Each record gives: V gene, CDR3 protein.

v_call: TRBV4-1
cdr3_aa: ASSQYRERRREKLF

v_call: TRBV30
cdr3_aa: AWNRGGSPLH

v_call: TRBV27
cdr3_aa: ASSRGITGELF

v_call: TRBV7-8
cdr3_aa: ASSLAIRDTEAF

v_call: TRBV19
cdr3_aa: ASSTSGGGSDTQY

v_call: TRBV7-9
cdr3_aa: ASSYSGGIYNEQF

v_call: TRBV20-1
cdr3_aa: SARPQLTEAF

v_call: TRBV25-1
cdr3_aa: ASTQNRADGYT

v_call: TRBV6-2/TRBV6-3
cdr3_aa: ASSYWRSPLH

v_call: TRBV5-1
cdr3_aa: ASSLGAETLRGPF

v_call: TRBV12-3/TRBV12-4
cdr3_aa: ASSSQGQVTPPDEQY

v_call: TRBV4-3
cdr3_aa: ASSQGIHSGANVLT

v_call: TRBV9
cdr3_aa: ASSVGPGVAYNEQF

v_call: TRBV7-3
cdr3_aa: ASRRLQGGKNIQY

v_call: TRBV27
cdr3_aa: ASSFGSGAYEQY

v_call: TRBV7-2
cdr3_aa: ASSLPTGRIRETQY

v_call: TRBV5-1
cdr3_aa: ASAAGDKGSEAF

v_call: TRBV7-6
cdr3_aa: ASSLGQGGSYEQY

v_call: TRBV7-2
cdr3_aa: ASSPRDYGGTQY

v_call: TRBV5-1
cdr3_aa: ASCLVAGGDTQY